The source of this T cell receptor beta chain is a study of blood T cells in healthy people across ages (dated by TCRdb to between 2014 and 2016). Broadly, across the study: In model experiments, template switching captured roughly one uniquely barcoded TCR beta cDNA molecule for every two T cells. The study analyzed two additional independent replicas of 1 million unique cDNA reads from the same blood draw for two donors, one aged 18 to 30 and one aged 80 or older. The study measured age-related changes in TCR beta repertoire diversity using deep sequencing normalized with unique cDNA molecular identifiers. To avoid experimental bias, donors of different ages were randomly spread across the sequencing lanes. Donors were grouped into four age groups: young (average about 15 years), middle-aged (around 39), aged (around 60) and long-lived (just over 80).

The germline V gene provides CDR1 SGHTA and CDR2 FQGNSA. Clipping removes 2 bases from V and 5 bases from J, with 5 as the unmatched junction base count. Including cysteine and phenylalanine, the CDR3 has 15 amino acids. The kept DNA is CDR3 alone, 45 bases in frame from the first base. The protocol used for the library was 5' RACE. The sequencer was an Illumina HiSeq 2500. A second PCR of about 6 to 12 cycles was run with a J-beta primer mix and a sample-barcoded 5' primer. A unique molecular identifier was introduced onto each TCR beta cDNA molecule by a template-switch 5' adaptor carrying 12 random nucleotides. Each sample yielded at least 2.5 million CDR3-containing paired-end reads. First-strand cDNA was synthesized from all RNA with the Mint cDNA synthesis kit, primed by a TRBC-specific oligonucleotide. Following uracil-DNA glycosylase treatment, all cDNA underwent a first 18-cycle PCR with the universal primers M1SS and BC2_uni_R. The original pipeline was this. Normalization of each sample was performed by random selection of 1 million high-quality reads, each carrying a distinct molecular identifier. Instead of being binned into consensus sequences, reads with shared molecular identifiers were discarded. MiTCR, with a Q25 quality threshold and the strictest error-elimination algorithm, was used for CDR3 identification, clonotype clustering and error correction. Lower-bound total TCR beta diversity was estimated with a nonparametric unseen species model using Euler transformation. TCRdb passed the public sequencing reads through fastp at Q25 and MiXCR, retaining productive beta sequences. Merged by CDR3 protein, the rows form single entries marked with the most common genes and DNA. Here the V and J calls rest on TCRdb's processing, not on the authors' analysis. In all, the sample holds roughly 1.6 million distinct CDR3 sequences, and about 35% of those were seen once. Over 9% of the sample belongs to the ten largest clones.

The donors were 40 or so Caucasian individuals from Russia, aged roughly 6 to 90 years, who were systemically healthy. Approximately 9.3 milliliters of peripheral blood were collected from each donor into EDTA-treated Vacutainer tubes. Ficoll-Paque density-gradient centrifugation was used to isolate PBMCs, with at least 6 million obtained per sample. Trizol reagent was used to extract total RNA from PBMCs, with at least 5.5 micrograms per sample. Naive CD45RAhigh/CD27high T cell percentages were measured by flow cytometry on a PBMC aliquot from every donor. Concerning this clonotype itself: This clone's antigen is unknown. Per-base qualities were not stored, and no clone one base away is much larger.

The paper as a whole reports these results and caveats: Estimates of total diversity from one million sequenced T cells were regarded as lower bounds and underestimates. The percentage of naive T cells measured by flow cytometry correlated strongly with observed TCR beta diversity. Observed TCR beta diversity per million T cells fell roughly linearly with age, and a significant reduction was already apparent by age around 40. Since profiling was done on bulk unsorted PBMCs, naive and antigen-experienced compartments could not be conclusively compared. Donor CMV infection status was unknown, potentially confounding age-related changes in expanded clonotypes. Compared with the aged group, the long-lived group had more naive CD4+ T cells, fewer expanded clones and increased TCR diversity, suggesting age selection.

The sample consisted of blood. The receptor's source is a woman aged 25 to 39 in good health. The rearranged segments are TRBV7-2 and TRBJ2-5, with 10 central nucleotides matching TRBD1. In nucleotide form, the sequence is TGTGCCAGCAGCTTACCCGACAGGGGGCTTGAGACCCAGTACTTC. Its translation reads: CASSLPDRGLETQYF.